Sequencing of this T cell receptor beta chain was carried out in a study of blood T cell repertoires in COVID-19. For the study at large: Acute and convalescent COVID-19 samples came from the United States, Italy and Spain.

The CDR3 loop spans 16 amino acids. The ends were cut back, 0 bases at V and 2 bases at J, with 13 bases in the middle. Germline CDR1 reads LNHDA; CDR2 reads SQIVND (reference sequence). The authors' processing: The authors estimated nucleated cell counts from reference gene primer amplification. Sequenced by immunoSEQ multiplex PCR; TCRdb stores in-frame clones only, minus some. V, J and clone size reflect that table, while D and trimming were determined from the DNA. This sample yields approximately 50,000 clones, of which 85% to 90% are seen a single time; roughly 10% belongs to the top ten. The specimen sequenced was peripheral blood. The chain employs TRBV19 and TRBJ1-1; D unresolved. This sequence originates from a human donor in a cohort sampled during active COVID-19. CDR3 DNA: TGTGCCAGTAGTATAGACACGAGGGAGTTTAACACTGAAGCTTTCTTT. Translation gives CASSIDTREFNTEAFF.